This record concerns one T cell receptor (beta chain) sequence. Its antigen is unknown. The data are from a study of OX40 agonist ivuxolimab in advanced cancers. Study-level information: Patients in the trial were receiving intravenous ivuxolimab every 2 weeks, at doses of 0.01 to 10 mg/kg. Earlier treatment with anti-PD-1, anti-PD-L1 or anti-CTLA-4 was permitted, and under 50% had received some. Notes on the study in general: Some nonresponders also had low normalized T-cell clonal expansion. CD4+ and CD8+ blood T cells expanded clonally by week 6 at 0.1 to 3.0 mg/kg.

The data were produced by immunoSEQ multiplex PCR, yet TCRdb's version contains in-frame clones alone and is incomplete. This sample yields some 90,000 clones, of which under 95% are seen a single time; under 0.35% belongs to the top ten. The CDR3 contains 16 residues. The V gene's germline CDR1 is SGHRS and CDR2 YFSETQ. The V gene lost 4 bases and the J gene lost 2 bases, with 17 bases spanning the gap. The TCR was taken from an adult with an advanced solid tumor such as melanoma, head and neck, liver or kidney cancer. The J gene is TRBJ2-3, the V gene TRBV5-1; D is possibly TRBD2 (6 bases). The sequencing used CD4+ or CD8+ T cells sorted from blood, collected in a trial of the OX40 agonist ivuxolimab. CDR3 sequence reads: CASSTGGTQTTDTQYF. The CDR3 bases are TGCGCCAGCAGCACCGGCGGGACTCAGACCACAGATACGCAGTATTTT.